The present T cell receptor beta chain was sequenced within a study of lymphopenia after photon versus proton radiotherapy. Broader study findings: Oligoclonal CD8+ Temra expansion after nadir drove photon patients' diversity drop.

Generated by immunoSEQ multiplex PCR, the TCRdb table keeps only in-frame clones and is missing some. The sample shows 70,000 or so clones, roughly 93% of them seen only once. Germline loops: CDR1 MGHDK, CDR2 SYGVNS. V was shortened by 4 bases and J by 3 bases, with 18 bases between the two germline ends. This CDR3 is built from 17 residues. Details on this clone: The antigen is not known.

This clonotype originated in a woman aged 70-85 years with pancreatic cancer. The chain recombines TRBV25-1 with TRBJ2-2; D is perhaps TRBD2 (5 bases). This specimen consisted of peripheral blood, obtained from a patient treated with photon-based radiotherapy. For the CDR3, the DNA is TGTGCCAGCAGTGGGCCACTAGTTCTCTCGGACACCGGGGAGCTGTTTTTT. Amino acid sequence: CASSGPLVLSDTGELFF.